The clone carrying this TCR beta chain was observed a few times. This specimen comes from a study of blood T cells in healthy people across ages. The ends lost 6 bases at V and 2 bases at J; junction bases unmatched: 4. This CDR3 region has 13 residues. Germline CDR1 reads DFQATT; CDR2 reads SNEGSKA (reference sequence). Then a second PCR, running roughly 7 to 12 cycles, was carried out with a sample-barcoded 5' primer and a J-beta primer mix. TCRdb re-analysed the 5' RACE reads in MiXCR, keeping a single row per CDR3 protein. Of about 1.5 million distinct CDR3 sequences listed, less than 45% are singletons.

This chain links TRBV20-1 with TRBJ2-3, with TRBD2 matching 8 bases. The sequenced sample consisted of blood. This TCR was sampled from a woman under 30 in good health. CDR3 in DNA: TGCAGTGCGGAGCGGGGGTACACAGATACGCAGTATTTT. Translation: CSAERGYTDTQYF.